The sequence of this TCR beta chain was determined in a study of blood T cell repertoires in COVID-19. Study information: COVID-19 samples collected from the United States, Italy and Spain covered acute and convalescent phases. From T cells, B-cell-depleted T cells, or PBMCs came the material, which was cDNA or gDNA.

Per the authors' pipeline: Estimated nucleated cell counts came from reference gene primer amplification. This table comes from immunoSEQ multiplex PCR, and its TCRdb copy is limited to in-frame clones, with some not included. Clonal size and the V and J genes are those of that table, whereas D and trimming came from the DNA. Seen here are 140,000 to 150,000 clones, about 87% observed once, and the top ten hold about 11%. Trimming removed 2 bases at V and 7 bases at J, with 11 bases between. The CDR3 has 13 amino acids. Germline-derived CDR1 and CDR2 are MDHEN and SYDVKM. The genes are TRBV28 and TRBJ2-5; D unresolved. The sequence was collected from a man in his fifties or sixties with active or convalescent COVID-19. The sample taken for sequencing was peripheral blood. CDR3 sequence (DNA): TGTGCCAGCAGTTTAGGGCAGATGGGGACCCAGTACTTC. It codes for CASSLGQMGTQYF.